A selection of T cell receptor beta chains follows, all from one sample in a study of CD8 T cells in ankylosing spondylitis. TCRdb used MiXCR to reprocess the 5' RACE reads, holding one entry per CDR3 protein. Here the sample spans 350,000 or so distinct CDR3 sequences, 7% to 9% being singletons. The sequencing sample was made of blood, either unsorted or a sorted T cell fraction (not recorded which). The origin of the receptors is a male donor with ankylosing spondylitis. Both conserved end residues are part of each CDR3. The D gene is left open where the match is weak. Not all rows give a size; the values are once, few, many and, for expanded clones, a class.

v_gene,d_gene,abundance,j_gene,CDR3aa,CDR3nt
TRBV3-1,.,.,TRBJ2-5,CASSQVGQTETQYF,TGTGCCAGCAGCCAAGTGGGTCAGACAGAGACCCAGTACTTC
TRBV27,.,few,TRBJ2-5,CASSSRQQETQYF,TGTGCCAGCAGTTCCCGACAGCAAGAGACCCAGTACTTC
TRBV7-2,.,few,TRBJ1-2,CASSRDASPTGYTF,TGTGCCAGCAGCAGAGACGCTTCCCCCACGGGCTACACCTTC
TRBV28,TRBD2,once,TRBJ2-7,CASSEASGSSHEQYF,TGTGCCAGCAGTGAGGCTAGCGGGAGTTCCCACGAGCAGTACTTC
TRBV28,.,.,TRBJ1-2,CASSLPGHGYTF,TGTGCCAGCAGTTTACCGGGTCACGGCTACACCTTC
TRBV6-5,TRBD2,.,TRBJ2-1,CASSYLSGSAYNEQFF,TGTGCCAGCAGTTACCTCAGCGGGAGCGCCTACAATGAGCAGTTCTTC
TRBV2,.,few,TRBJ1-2,CASNEGYGGYTF,TGTGCCAGCAACGAGGGCTATGGTGGCTACACCTTC
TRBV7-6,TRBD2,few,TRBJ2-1,CASSTPGLAGGGEQFF,TGTGCCAGCAGCACGCCGGGACTAGCGGGAGGAGGGGAGCAGTTCTTC
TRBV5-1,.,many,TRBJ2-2,CASSWRPRLDTGELFF,TGCGCCAGCAGCTGGCGCCCCAGGTTGGACACCGGGGAGCTGTTTTTT
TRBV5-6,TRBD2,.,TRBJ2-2,CASSLGLAGSFGELFF,TGTGCCAGCAGCTTGGGACTAGCGGGATCTTTCGGGGAGCTGTTTTTT
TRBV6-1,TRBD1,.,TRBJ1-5,CASSDVTGNQPQHF,TGTGCCAGCAGTGACGTGACAGGGAATCAGCCCCAGCATTTT
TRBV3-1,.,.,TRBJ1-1,CASSARGDTEAFF,TGTGCCAGCAGCGCCCGGGGTGACACTGAAGCTTTCTTT
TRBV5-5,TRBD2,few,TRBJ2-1,CASSLSRASGFSNEQFF,TGTGCCAGCAGCTTGTCGAGGGCTAGCGGGTTCTCCAATGAGCAGTTCTTC
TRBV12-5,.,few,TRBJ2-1,CASGLRSSGDEQFF,TGTGCTAGTGGTTTGAGGTCGTCGGGCGATGAGCAGTTCTTC
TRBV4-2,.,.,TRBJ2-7,CASSQRDGTGTYEQYF,TGTGCCAGCAGCCAACGAGACGGGACGGGTACCTACGAGCAGTACTTC
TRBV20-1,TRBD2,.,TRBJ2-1,CSAGPSGMYNEQFF,TGCAGTGCTGGCCCTAGCGGGATGTACAATGAGCAGTTCTTC
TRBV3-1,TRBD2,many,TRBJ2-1,CASSQGLREVYNEQFF,TGTGCCAGCAGCCAAGGTCTGCGGGAGGTCTACAATGAGCAGTTCTTC
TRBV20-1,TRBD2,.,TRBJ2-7,CSASYGTSGMSIVYEQYF,TGCAGTGCTAGTTATGGGACTAGCGGGATGTCTATAGTCTACGAGCAGTACTTC
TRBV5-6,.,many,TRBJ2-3,CASSLDLGSTDTQYF,TGTGCCAGCAGCTTGGACCTCGGGAGCACAGATACGCAGTATTTT
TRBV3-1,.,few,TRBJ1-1,CASSQGDIRGAEAFF,TGTGCCAGCAGCCAAGGTGATATAAGGGGGGCTGAAGCTTTCTTT
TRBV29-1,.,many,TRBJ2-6,CSGSSGANVLTF,TGCAGCGGCAGCTCTGGGGCCAACGTCCTGACTTTC
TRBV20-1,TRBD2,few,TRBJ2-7,CSAREFGTSVYEQYF,TGCAGTGCTAGAGAGTTCGGGACTAGCGTTTACGAGCAGTACTTC
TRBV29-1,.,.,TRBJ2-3,CSVEGRFGTDTQYF,TGCAGCGTTGAAGGGAGATTCGGCACAGATACGCAGTATTTT
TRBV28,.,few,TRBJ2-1,CASSPTVGIPKQFF,TGTGCCAGCAGTCCTACGGTCGGGATCCCGAAGCAGTTCTTC
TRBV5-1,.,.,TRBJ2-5,CASSLEARKETQYF,TGCGCCAGCAGCTTGGAGGCACGGAAAGAGACCCAGTACTTC
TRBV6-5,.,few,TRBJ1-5,CASSYWGGNQPQHF,TGTGCCAGCAGTTACTGGGGGGGGAATCAGCCCCAGCATTTT
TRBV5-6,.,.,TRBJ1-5,CASSLWENQPQHF,TGTGCCAGCAGCTTGTGGGAAAATCAGCCCCAGCATTTT
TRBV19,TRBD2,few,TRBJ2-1,CASHRTSGVNEQFF,TGTGCCAGCCACCGGACTAGCGGCGTGAATGAGCAGTTCTTC
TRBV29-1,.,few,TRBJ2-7,CSATDDRDEQYF,TGCAGCGCGACGGACGACCGGGACGAGCAGTACTTC
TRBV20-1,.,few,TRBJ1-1,CSAPGTYTEAFF,TGCAGTGCTCCCGGGACCTACACTGAAGCTTTCTTT
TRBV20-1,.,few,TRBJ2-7,CSAKNRENYEQYF,TGCAGTGCTAAAAACAGGGAAAACTACGAGCAGTACTTC
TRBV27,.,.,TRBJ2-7,CASSLRAPHYEQYF,TGTGCCAGCAGTTTAAGGGCCCCCCACTACGAGCAGTACTTC
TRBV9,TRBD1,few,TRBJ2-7,CASSDRDSTNEQYF,TGTGCCAGCAGCGACCGGGACAGTACCAACGAGCAGTACTTC
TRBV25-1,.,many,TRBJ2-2,CASGRTLNTGELFF,TGTGCCAGCGGGAGGACCCTAAACACCGGGGAGCTGTTTTTT
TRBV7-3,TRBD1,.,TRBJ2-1,CASSPRTGINNEQFF,TGTGCCAGCAGCCCTCGGACAGGGATCAACAATGAGCAGTTCTTC
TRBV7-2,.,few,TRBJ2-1,CASSLGSLVLNEQFF,TGTGCCAGCAGCTTAGGCTCGCTGGTCTTGAATGAGCAGTTCTTC